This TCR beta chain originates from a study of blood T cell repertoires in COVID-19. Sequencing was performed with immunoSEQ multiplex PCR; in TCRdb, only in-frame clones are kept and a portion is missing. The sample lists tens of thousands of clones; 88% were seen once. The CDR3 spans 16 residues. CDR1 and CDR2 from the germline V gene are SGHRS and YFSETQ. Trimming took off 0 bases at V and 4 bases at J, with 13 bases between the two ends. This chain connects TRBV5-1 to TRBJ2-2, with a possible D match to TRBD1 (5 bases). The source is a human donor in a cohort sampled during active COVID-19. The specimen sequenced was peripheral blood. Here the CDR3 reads CASSLAAQGSTGELFF. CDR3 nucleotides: TGCGCCAGCAGCTTGGCGGCTCAGGGTAGCACCGGGGAGCTGTTTTTT.